These 21 T cell receptor beta chains came from one sample sequenced in a study of CD8+ T cells in alopecia areata. Stated treatment: oral pan-JAK inhibitor, 5-10 mg twice daily. TCR sequencing used cDNA made by reverse transcription of extracted RNA. Profiling relied on immunoSEQ multiplex PCR, and the TCRdb table lists in-frame clones only, not all of them. This table holds some 150,000 clones, less than 70% found once. Sequenced material: CD8+ T cells sorted from blood, taken at week 4, from a patient treated with tofacitinib. These receptors all come from a human donor with alopecia areata.

V is TRBV27 and J is TRBJ1-1; D unclear. This CDR3 contains 13 residues. The germline V and J ends were trimmed by 2 bases and 1 base, with 5 bases remaining between them. The germline CDR1 and CDR2 sequences are MNHEY and SMNVEV (reference sequence). This CDR3 is CASSLIGNTEAFF. Written as DNA, the CDR3 is TGTGCCAGCAGTTTAATAGGGAACACTGAAGCTTTCTTT.

The rearrangement uses TRBV6-1 and TRBJ2-3; D is tentatively TRBD1 or TRBD2 (5 bases each). The CDR3 consists of 14 residues. Trimming pared 5 bases from V and 1 base from J, leaving 10 bases between. CDR1 is MNHNS, CDR2 SASEGT, per germline. The CDR3 nucleotides read TGTGCCAGCAGTCCGGGACGGCGCACAGATACGCAGTATTTT. Translation: CASSPGRRTDTQYF.

In its sample, this clone was seen a few times. This sequence joins TRBV27 and TRBJ1-1; D not resolved. CDR1 MNHEY and CDR2 SMNVEV come from the germline V gene (reference sequence). Trimming removed 5 bases from V and 5 bases from J, with 18 bases in between. This CDR3 is 15 amino acids long. In DNA form, the CDR3 reads TGTGCCAGCAGTGCCCCCCTCGGCGCCGTGACTGAAGCTTTCTTT. Protein: CASSAPLGAVTEAFF.

This clone was recorded a few times. The chain combines TRBV5-1 with TRBJ2-3; 7 nucleotides line up with TRBD1. The germline V gene has CDR1 SGHRS and CDR2 YFSETQ. V was clipped by 0 bases and J by 4 bases; unmatched bases: 11. The CDR3 contains 17 residues. The CDR3 here is CASSLELVGQGADTQYF. For the CDR3, the DNA is TGCGCCAGCAGCTTGGAACTGGTTGGCCAGGGGGCAGATACGCAGTATTTT. Based on the CDR3 plus reference TRBV5-1 and TRBJ2-3, the full variable domain is KAGVTQTPRYLIKTRGQQVTLSCSPISGHRSVSWYQQTPGQGLQFLFEYFSETQRNKGNFPGRFSGRQFSNSRSEMNVSTLELGDSALYLCASSLELVGQGADTQYFGPGTRLTVL.

This sequence joins TRBV6-1 and TRBJ2-3; 11 nucleotides align to TRBD2. The V gene end was trimmed by 5 bases and the J gene end by 2 bases; junction bases not matched to a gene: 3. Germline V gives CDR1 MNHNS, CDR2 SASEGT. This CDR3 is built from 15 residues. The DNA of the CDR3 is TGTGCCAGCAGTCTAGCGGGGGGACTCACAGATACGCAGTATTTT. As protein: CASSLAGGLTDTQYF.

This chain links TRBV30 with TRBJ1-1; tentatively, D is TRBD1 (5 bases). The germline V gene has CDR1 GTSNPN and CDR2 SVGIG (reference sequence). The V end lost 0 bases, the J end lost 8 bases, and 13 bases lay between the germline ends. The CDR3 is made up of 13 amino acids. The CDR3 here is CAWSVENRDEAFF. The CDR3 region has the DNA TGTGCCTGGAGTGTAGAGAACCGGGACGAAGCTTTCTTT.

This clone was seen a single time. The chain links TRBV13 to TRBJ2-3, with TRBD1 as a possible D gene (5 bases). Germline CDR1 PRHDT, CDR2 FYEKMQ (reference sequence). The CDR3 is 13 amino acids. Trimming removed 5 bases at V and 2 bases at J, with 8 bases between. The CDR3 here is CASSLRDTDTQYF. CDR3 DNA sequence: TGTGCCAGCAGCCTCAGGGACACAGATACGCAGTATTTT.

There are many counts of this clone. The chain couples TRBV27 to TRBJ2-2, with TRBD2 matching over 15 bases. Unmatched junction bases numbered 6, after V lost 5 bases and J lost 8 bases. Per germline, CDR1 MNHEY and CDR2 SMNVEV (reference sequence). The CDR3 runs 16 residues. The CDR3 reads CASSRGLAGGPGELFF. The CDR3 bases are TGTGCCAGCAGTAGGGGACTAGCGGGGGGTCCAGGGGAGCTGTTTTTT.

The chain carries TRBV27 and TRBJ2-2; 7 bases are shared with TRBD1. Germline assignment: CDR1 MNHEY and CDR2 SMNVEV (reference sequence). Losses at the gene ends were 2 bases for V and 7 bases for J; bases not matched to a gene: 10. This CDR3 spans 16 amino acids. This chain's CDR3 is CASSLILGQSHGELFF. CDR3 DNA sequence: TGTGCCAGCAGTTTAATATTGGGACAGAGCCACGGGGAGCTGTTTTTT.

The V gene is TRBV27, the J gene TRBJ2-3; D gene uncertain. This CDR3 is built from 14 residues. V shed 2 bases and J shed 3 bases, with 9 bases lying between them. Germline V CDR1 and CDR2: MNHEY, SMNVEV (reference sequence). CDR3 sequence (DNA): TGTGCCAGCAGTTTAAATTCCGGGACAGATACGCAGTATTTT. Its translation is CASSLNSGTDTQYF.

This clone was seen a handful of times. The gene calls are TRBV28 and TRBJ2-3; the D is unclear. CDR3 length equals 15 residues. Per the germline V gene, CDR1 is MDHEN and CDR2 is SYDVKM. With 3 bases removed from V and 0 bases from J, the gap between germline ends came to 10 bases. The chain's CDR3 is CASSFVAASTDTQYF. CDR3 DNA: TGTGCCAGCAGTTTTGTGGCAGCTAGCACAGATACGCAGTATTTT.

This chain connects TRBV5-1 to TRBJ2-5; the match to TRBD1 covers 9 bases. Trimming at V came to 4 bases and at J to 5 bases, leaving 3 bases not matched to a gene. Germline lookup yields CDR1 SGHRS and CDR2 YFSETQ. The CDR3 has 13 residues. The CDR3 DNA sequence: TGCGCCAGCAGCCACAGGGGGCGTGAGACCCAGTACTTC. Translation gives CASSHRGRETQYF.

The chain has TRBV9 and TRBJ1-1; maybe TRBD1 (5 bases). Germline V lookup: CDR1 SGDLS, CDR2 YYNGEE. V dropped 0 bases and J dropped 3 bases, with 6 bases sitting between them. The CDR3 is made up of 13 amino acids. The CDR3 DNA reads TGTGCCAGCAGCGTAGGACAGCACACTGAAGCTTTCTTT. It is translated as CASSVGQHTEAFF.

The CDR3 sequence: CSVGGFSAYEQYF. CDR3 DNA sequence: TGCAGCGTTGGTGGTTTCTCCGCCTACGAGCAGTACTTC. This sequence joins TRBV29-1 and TRBJ2-7; D not resolved. CDR1 is SQVTM, CDR2 ANQGSEA, per germline. The CDR3 length is 13 residues. V lost 4 bases to trimming and J lost 2 bases, with 12 bases between them.

The chain couples TRBV5-6 to TRBJ1-5, with 9 bases identical to TRBD1. J lost 4 bases, V lost 4 bases, and 3 bases had no gene match. Germline lookup yields CDR1 SGHDT and CDR2 YYEEEE. CDR3 length equals 14 residues. CDR3 region: CASSTGQGNQPQHF. The CDR3 nucleotides read TGTGCCAGCAGCACCGGACAGGGGAATCAGCCCCAGCATTTT.

V gene TRBV7-8 combines with J gene TRBJ1-1; no firm D call. The CDR3 has 12 residues. From germline, CDR1 is SGHVS and CDR2 FQNEAQ. Deletions cut 4 bases from V and 1 base from J, with 4 bases between. The chain's CDR3 is CASSSENTEAFF. CDR3 sequence (DNA): TGTGCCAGCAGCTCAGAGAACACTGAAGCTTTCTTT. The full variable domain, in which reference TRBV7-8 and TRBJ1-1 provide the parts outside the CDR3, is GAGVSQSPRYKVAKRGQDVALRCDPISGHVSLFWYQQALGQGPEFLTYFQNEAQLDKSGLPSDRFFAERPEGSVSTLKIQRTQQEDSAVYLCASSSENTEAFFGQGTRLTVV.

This clone was detected only once. V gene TRBV30 combines with J gene TRBJ1-1, with D perhaps TRBD1 (5 bases). The germline V and J ends were trimmed by 5 bases and 1 base, with 8 bases remaining between them. Germline V lookup: CDR1 GTSNPN, CDR2 SVGIG (reference sequence). The CDR3 is 12 amino acids. The CDR3 region is CAWGAGNTEAFF. CDR3 sequence (DNA): TGTGCCTGGGGGGCGGGGAACACTGAAGCTTTCTTT.

The genes are TRBV4-3 and TRBJ1-1; 8 nucleotides match TRBD1. The ends lost 2 bases at V and 5 bases at J; junction bases unmatched: 4. CDR1 is LGHNA and CDR2 is YSLEER in the germline V gene. This CDR3 region has 14 residues. The chain's CDR3 is CASSQYTGGTEAFF. As DNA, the CDR3 is TGCGCCAGCAGCCAATATACAGGGGGGACTGAAGCTTTCTTT.

The chain has TRBV5-4 and TRBJ2-7; no firm D call. The germline V gene encodes CDR1 SGHNT and CDR2 YYREEE (reference sequence). Trimming left V 0 bases short and J 1 base short, with 11 bases between. The CDR3 runs to 15 residues. CDR3 sequence reads: CASSLVTEQSYEQYF. CDR3 coding DNA: TGTGCCAGCAGCTTGGTTACCGAACAATCCTACGAGCAGTACTTC. The entire variable domain, with the rest obtained from reference TRBV5-4 and TRBJ2-7, is as follows: ETGVTQSPTHLIKTRGQQVTLRCSSQSGHNTVSWYQQALGQGPQFIFQYYREEENGRGNFPPRFSGLQFPNYSSELNVNALELDDSALYLCASSLVTEQSYEQYFGPGTRLTVT.

The chain employs TRBV29-1 and TRBJ1-5; weak D call: TRBD1 (5 bases). CDR1 is SQVTM and CDR2 is ANQGSEA in the germline V gene. The length of the CDR3 is 15 residues. V lost 0 bases to trimming and J lost 0 bases, with 9 bases between them. CDR3 sequence reads: CSVEDPGNSNQPQHF. In DNA form, the CDR3 reads TGCAGCGTTGAAGACCCAGGGAATAGCAATCAGCCCCAGCATTTT.

The chain combines TRBV18 with TRBJ2-1; TRBD1 matches 9 bases. V shed 6 bases, J shed 7 bases, and the junction held 4 bases outside the gene matches. The CDR3 extends over 13 amino acids. Germline assignment: CDR1 KGHSH and CDR2 LQKENI. The DNA of the CDR3 is TGTGCCAGCTCCCCCGACAGGGGGAATGAGCAGTTCTTC. Its translation: CASSPDRGNEQFF.